This T cell receptor (beta chain) emerged from a study of response to subunit inactivated influenza vaccine. Germline CDR1 reads KGHSH; CDR2 reads LQKENI. The V and J ends lost 2 bases and 1 base respectively, with 16 bases between them. The CDR3 is 17 residues long. In this sample, this clonotype turned up a few times. One entry per CDR3 protein results from TCRdb running MiXCR on the RT-PCR reads. The sample yields around 580,000 distinct CDR3 sequences, over 9.5% seen once. The sequence was collected from a man in his fifties or sixties who received an inactivated influenza vaccine. The specimen comprised PBMCs from blood, sampled on the day of vaccination. The chain carries TRBV18 and TRBJ2-3, with D perhaps matching TRBD1 or TRBD2 (5 bases each). CDR3 sequence reads: CASSPSPGPVGTDTQYF. The CDR3 region has the DNA TGTGCCAGCTCACCATCCCCGGGACCGGTAGGCACAGATACGCAGTATTTT.